The rows below give T cell receptor beta chains drawn from one sample of a study of blood T cells in healthy people across ages. TCRdb re-called the 5' RACE reads through MiXCR, storing one row per CDR3 protein. Among more than 1.4 million distinct CDR3 sequences listed, around 39% were seen once. The material sequenced was blood. The receptors originated from a woman between 18 and 29 years old in good health. Each CDR3 is given with its conserved first and last residue. D genes are given only for firm matches. Some rows have no size entry. The others give once, few or many, or a class for an expanded clone.

TRBJ1-1 TRBV20-1 . TRBD1 CSARMGQTEAFF TGCAGTGCTAGAATGGGACAGACTGAAGCTTTCTTT
TRBJ1-4 TRBV11-2 . . CASSLGGAYNEKLFF TGTGCCAGCAGCTTAGGTGGGGCTTATAATGAAAAACTGTTTTTT
TRBJ2-1 TRBV29-1 . TRBD2 CSGGGSAHSYNEQFF TGCAGCGGGGGGGGGTCGGCACACTCCTACAATGAGCAGTTCTTC
TRBJ2-7 TRBV6-5 few . CASSYTTPGRGSYEQYF TGTGCCAGCAGTTACACGACCCCGGGACGGGGCTCCTACGAGCAGTACTTC
TRBJ1-2 TRBV28 . . CASSPYINYGYTF TGTGCCAGCAGTCCTTATATTAACTATGGCTACACCTTC
TRBJ2-7 TRBV12-3/TRBV12-4 . TRBD2 CASRAGAGGYEQYF TGTGCCAGCAGGGCAGGGGCGGGAGGCTACGAGCAGTACTTC
TRBJ2-7 TRBV12-3/TRBV12-4 few TRBD2 CASKPWGAGGSYEQYF TGTGCCAGCAAGCCCTGGGGCGCGGGAGGTTCCTACGAGCAGTACTTC
TRBJ1-2 TRBV6-5 . TRBD1 CASTKGGGGYTF TGTGCCAGCACCAAAGGGGGCGGCGGCTACACCTTC
TRBJ2-1 TRBV4-1 few TRBD2 CASSQVPAGASSYNEQFF TGCGCCAGCAGCCAAGTCCCAGCGGGGGCAAGCTCCTACAATGAGCAGTTCTTC
TRBJ2-4 TRBV29-1 few . CSVARTGDLAKNIQYF TGCAGCGTTGCCCGGACGGGAGATCTAGCCAAAAACATTCAGTACTTC
TRBJ2-1 TRBV20-1 . TRBD2 CSGVKTSGTEQFF TGCAGTGGAGTGAAGACTAGCGGGACCGAGCAGTTCTTC
TRBJ2-1 TRBV11-3 few . CASSLEGNNEQFF TGTGCCAGCAGCTTAGAGGGAAACAATGAGCAGTTCTTC
TRBJ2-4 TRBV4-2 . . CASSQGTLAKNIQYF TGTGCCAGCAGCCAGGGGACCCTAGCCAAAAACATTCAGTACTTC
TRBJ2-7 TRBV10-3 few TRBD1 CAISESQDRGDEQYF TGTGCCATCAGTGAGTCTCAGGACAGGGGAGACGAGCAGTACTTC
TRBJ1-6 TRBV28 . . CASSLRQLGNSPLHF TGTGCCAGCAGTTTGAGACAGTTGGGGAATTCACCCCTCCACTTT
TRBJ2-1 TRBV3-1 . . CASRLLDEQFF TGTGCCAGCAGACTCTTGGATGAGCAGTTCTTC
TRBJ1-5 TRBV2 . TRBD1 CASGAQGGNQPQHF TGTGCCAGCGGGGCACAGGGGGGCAATCAGCCCCAGCATTTT
TRBJ2-1 TRBV21-1 few . CASSIKAPISEQFF TGTGCCAGCAGCATTAAAGCACCCATTTCTGAGCAGTTCTTC
TRBJ2-5 TRBV20-1 . . CSVGWETQYF TGCAGTGTAGGATGGGAGACCCAGTACTTC
TRBJ2-1 TRBV27 . . CASKKSLNEQFF TGTGCCAGCAAAAAGTCGCTCAATGAGCAGTTCTTC
TRBJ2-7 TRBV2 . . CASRLNVYNEQYF TGTGCCAGCCGACTGAATGTTTACAATGAGCAGTACTTC
TRBJ2-7 TRBV20-1 few . CSAQSGQRAGSYEQYF TGCAGTGCCCAATCAGGGCAAAGGGCAGGATCCTACGAGCAGTACTTC
TRBJ2-3 TRBV29-1 . . CSVVELGPSTDTQYF TGCAGCGTTGTAGAGCTGGGGCCAAGCACAGATACGCAGTATTTT
TRBJ1-4 TRBV6-6 few . CASRNPRRATNEKLFF TGTGCCAGCAGGAACCCCAGGCGAGCAACTAATGAAAAACTGTTTTTT
TRBJ1-2 TRBV20-1 . TRBD1 CSALTTGLFGYTF TGCAGTGCCCTGACGACAGGGCTATTTGGCTACACCTTC
TRBJ2-1 TRBV7-9 . . CASSLGSPVSYEQFF TGTGCCAGCAGCTTAGGATCTCCAGTCTCCTACGAGCAGTTCTTC